This entry is about one TCR beta chain. Its antigen is unidentified. The sample belongs to a study of cytomegalovirus exposure and HLA in healthy donors. Study observations and caveats: Some V segments could not be told apart, so they were left out, TRBV6-2 and TRBV6-3 among them. Most CMV-associated TCR beta chains were later found to appear HLA-restricted.

Trimming removed 4 bases at V and 6 bases at J, with 18 bases between. CDR1 SGHDN and CDR2 FVKESK come from the germline V gene. This CDR3 contains 15 residues. The PCR contained 60 Vbeta and 13 Jbeta primers. Libraries were prepared by immunoSEQ multiplex PCR; TCRdb keeps only in-frame clonotypes and omits some of them. The table shows around 170,000 clones, with about 72% occurring only once. The source material was PBMCs. This TCR was recovered from a girl between 5 and 17 years old in good health and CMV-seronegative. The V call is TRBV14, the J call TRBJ1-2; D may be TRBD1 (6 bases). The CDR3, as DNA: TGTGCCAGCAGCCGAGGCCGGGGGGCCTGGGATGGCTACACCTTC. This sequence encodes CASSRGRGAWDGYTF.